What follows describes a single TCR beta chain. Its cognate antigen is unknown. Researchers ran immunoSEQ v3.0 at survey level. Sequenced by immunoSEQ multiplex PCR; TCRdb stores in-frame clones only, minus some. The data contain 15,000 to 20,000 clones, 87% of them singletons. After removal of 8 bases from V and 4 bases from J, the junction contained 7 bases not matched to a gene. This CDR3 is 13 amino acids long. CDR1 and CDR2 (germline): MNHEY, SVGAGI. The data were obtained in a study of long-term antiretroviral therapy in people with HIV. Whole-study findings and limits: HIV repertoire CDR3 lengths ranged less widely than those of controls. Diversity increased after ART yet remained lower than in transplant donor controls.

The chain is built from TRBV6-5 and TRBJ1-2; 7 bases are a match to TRBD1. The sequencing used unsorted PBMCs, collected 2.1 years after starting antiretroviral therapy. The TCR sequence derives from a man aged 18 to 30 with HIV. Written as DNA, the CDR3 is TGTGCCAGCGCGTTCGGGGACAGCTATGGCTACACCTTC. Its protein is CASAFGDSYGYTF.